This T cell receptor beta chain came from a study of blood T cell repertoires in COVID-19. Study-level background: Acute and convalescent COVID-19 specimens originated in the United States, Italy and Spain. The analysed material was cDNA or gDNA that came from T cells, B-cell-depleted T cells, or PBMCs.

This CDR3 region has 15 residues. CDR1 is MNHEY, CDR2 SMNVEV, per germline (reference sequence). J lost 2 bases, V lost 4 bases, and 4 bases had no gene match. The repertoire was sequenced with immunoSEQ multiplex PCR; TCRdb's copy has only in-frame clones and lacks some. The table shows roughly 100,000 clones, with roughly 80% occurring only once. J is TRBJ2-2 and V is TRBV27, with 7 bases matching TRBD2. The TCR was taken from a woman aged 70 to 79 with acute or convalescent COVID-19. Material: peripheral blood. In DNA, the CDR3 is TGTGCCAGCAGTTGGCAGCGGGGTAACACCGGGGAGCTGTTTTTT. Amino acids: CASSWQRGNTGELFF.